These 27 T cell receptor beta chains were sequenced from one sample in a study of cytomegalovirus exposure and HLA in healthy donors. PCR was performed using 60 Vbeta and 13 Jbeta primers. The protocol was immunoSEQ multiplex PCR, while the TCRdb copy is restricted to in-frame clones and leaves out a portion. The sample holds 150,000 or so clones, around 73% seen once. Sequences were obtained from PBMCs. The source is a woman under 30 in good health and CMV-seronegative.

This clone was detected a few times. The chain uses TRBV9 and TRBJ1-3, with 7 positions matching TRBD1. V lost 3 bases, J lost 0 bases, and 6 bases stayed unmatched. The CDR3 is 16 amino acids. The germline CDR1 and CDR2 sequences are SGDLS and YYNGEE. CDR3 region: CASSASGGNSGNTIYF. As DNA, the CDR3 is TGTGCCAGCAGCGCCTCAGGGGGGAACTCTGGAAACACCATATATTTT.

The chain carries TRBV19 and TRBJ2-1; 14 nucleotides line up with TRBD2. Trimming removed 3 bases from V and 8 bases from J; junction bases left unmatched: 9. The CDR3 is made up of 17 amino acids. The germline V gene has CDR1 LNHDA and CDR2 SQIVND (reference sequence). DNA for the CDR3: TGTGCCAGTAGTATCTCTCCCGGGACTAGCGGGAGTTATGAGCAGTTCTTC. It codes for CASSISPGTSGSYEQFF.

CDR3 sequence: CASSYGPGGNEKLFF. In DNA form, the CDR3 reads TGTGCCAGCAGTTACGGGCCAGGCGGGAATGAAAAACTGTTTTTT. V usage is TRBV6-6 and J usage is TRBJ1-4; D is ambiguous. CDR1 is MNHNY, CDR2 SVGAGI, per germline (reference sequence). The CDR3 extends over 15 amino acids. Trimming took off 2 bases at V and 5 bases at J, with 12 bases between the two ends.

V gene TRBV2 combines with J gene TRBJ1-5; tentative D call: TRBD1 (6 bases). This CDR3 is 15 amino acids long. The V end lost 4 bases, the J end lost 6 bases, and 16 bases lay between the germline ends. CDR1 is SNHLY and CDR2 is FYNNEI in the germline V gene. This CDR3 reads CASSGGGRGGQPQHF. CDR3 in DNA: TGTGCCAGCAGTGGGGGTGGGAGAGGGGGTCAGCCCCAGCATTTT.

Here the CDR3 reads CASSLQYQETQYF. Written as DNA, the CDR3 is TGTGCCAGCAGCTTACAGTACCAAGAGACCCAGTACTTC. The chain employs TRBV7-2 and TRBJ2-5; D gene uncertain. The CDR3 loop spans 13 amino acids. The ends were cut back, 2 bases at V and 0 bases at J, with 4 bases in the middle. Germline lookup yields CDR1 SGHTA and CDR2 FQGNSA.

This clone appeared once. CDR3 residues: CASSLSFSGASYEQYV. In DNA form, the CDR3 reads TGTGCCAGCAGCTTAAGTTTTTCAGGGGCCTCCTACGAGCAGTACGTC. The gene calls are TRBV7-2 and TRBJ2-7; D may be TRBD1 (6 bases). This CDR3 has 16 residues. CDR1 is SGHTA, CDR2 FQGNSA, per germline. V was cut by 2 bases and J by 0 bases, with 14 bases left in between.

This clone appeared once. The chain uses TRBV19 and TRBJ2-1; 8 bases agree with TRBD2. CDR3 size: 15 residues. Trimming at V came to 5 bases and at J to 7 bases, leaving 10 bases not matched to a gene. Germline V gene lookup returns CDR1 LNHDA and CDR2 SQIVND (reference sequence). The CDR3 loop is CASSVERETRNEQFF. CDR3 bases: TGTGCCAGTAGTGTCGAGCGGGAGACGAGAAATGAGCAGTTCTTC.

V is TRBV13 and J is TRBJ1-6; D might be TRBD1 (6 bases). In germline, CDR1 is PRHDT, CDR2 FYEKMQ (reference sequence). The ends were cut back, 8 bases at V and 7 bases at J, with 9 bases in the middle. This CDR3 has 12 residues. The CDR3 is CASRQGNSPLHF. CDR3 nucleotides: TGTGCCAGCCGGCAGGGGAATTCACCCCTCCACTTT.

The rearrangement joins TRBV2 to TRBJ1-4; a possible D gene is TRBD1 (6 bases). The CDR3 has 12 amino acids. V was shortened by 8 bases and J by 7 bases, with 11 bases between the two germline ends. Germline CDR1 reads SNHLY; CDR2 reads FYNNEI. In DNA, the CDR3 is TGTGCCAGCGGGGGGGCCGGTGAAAAACTGTTTTTT. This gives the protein CASGGAGEKLFF.

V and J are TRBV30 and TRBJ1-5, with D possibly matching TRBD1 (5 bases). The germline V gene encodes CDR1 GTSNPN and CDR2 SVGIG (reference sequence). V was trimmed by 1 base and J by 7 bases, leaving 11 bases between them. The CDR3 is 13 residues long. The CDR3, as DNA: TGTGCCTGGAGTGAGGGGTCGGAACAGCCCCAGCATTTT. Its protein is CAWSEGSEQPQHF. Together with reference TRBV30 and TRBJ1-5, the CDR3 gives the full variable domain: SQTIHQWPATLVQPVGSPLSLECTVEGTSNPNLYWYRQAAGRGLQLLFYSVGIGQISSEVPQNLSASRPQDRQFILSSKKLLLSDSGFYLCAWSEGSEQPQHFGDGTRLSIL.

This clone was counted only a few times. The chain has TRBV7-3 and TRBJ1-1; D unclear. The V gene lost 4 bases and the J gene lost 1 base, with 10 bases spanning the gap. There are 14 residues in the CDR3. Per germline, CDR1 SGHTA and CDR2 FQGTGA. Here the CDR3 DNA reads TGTGCCAGCAGCTACGGAAGCGGGAACACTGAAGCTTTCTTT. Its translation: CASSYGSGNTEAFF.

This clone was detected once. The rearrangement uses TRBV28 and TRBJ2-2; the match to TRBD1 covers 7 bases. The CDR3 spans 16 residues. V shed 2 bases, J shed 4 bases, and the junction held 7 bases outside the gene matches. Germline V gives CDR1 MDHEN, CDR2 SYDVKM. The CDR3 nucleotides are TGTGCCAGCAGTTTACGTCGGGACAGAAGCACCGGGGAGCTGTTTTTT. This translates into CASSLRRDRSTGELFF.

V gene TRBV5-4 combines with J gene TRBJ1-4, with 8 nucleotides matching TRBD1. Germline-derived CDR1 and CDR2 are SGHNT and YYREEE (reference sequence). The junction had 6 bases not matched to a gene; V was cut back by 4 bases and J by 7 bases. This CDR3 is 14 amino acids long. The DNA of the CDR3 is TGTGCCAGCAGCGTCCAGGGGGCGGGTGAAAAACTGTTTTTT. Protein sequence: CASSVQGAGEKLFF.

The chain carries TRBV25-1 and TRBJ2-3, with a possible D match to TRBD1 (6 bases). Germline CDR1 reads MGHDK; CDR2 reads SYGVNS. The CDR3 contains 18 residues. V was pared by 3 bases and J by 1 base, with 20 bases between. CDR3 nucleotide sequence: TGTGCCAGCAGTGATGGAGGACAGAGCCTTTCACGCACAGATACGCAGTATTTT. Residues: CASSDGGQSLSRTDTQYF.

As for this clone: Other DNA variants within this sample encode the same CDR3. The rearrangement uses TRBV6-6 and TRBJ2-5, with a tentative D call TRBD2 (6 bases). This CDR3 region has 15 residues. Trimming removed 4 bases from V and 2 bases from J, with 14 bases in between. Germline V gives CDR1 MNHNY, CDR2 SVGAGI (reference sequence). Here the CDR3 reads CASSWPHGGQETQYF. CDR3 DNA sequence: TGTGCCAGCAGTTGGCCCCACGGGGGACAAGAGACCCAGTACTTC.

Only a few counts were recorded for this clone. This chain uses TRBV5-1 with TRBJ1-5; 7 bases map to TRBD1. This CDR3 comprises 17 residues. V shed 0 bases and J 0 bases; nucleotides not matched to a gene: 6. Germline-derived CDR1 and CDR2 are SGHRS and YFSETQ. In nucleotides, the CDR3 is TGCGCCAGCAGCTTGGGACAGGGTGGGGATAGCAATCAGCCCCAGCATTTT. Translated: CASSLGQGGDSNQPQHF.

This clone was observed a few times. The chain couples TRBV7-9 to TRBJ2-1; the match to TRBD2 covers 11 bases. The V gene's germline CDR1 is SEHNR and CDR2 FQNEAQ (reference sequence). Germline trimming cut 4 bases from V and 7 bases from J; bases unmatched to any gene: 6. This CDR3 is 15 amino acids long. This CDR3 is CASSWGLAEKNEQFF. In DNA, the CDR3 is TGTGCCAGCAGCTGGGGACTAGCGGAAAAAAATGAGCAGTTCTTC.

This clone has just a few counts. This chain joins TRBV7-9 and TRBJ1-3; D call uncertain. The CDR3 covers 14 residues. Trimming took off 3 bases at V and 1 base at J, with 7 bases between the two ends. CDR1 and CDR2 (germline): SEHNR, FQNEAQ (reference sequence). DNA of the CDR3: TGTGCCAGCAGCTTGGCAGGTTCTGGAAACACCATATATTTT. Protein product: CASSLAGSGNTIYF.

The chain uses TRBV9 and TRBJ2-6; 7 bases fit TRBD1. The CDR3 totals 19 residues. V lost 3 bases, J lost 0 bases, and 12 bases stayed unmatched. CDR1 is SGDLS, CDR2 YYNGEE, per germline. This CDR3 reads CASSAARTGPNSGANVLTF. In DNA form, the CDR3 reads TGTGCCAGCAGCGCCGCCAGGACAGGTCCCAACTCTGGGGCCAACGTCCTGACTTTC.

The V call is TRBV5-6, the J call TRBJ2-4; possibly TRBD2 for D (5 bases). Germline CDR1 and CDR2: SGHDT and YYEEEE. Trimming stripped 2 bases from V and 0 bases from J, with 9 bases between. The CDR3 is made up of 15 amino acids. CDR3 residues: CASSFLGLAKNIQYF. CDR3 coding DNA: TGTGCCAGCAGCTTCCTTGGACTAGCCAAAAACATTCAGTACTTC.

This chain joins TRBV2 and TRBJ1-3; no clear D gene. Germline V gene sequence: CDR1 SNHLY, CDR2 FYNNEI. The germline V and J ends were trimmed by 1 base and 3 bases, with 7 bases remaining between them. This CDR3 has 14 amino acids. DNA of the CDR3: TGTGCCAGCAGTGAAGACCAGTTTGGAAACACCATATATTTT. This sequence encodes CASSEDQFGNTIYF.

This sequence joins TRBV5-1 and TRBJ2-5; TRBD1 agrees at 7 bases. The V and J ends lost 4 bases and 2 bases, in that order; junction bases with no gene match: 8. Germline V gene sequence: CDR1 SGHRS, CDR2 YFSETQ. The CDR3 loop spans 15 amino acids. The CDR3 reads CASSAAGTAQETQYF. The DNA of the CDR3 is TGCGCCAGCAGCGCCGCCGGGACAGCTCAAGAGACCCAGTACTTC.

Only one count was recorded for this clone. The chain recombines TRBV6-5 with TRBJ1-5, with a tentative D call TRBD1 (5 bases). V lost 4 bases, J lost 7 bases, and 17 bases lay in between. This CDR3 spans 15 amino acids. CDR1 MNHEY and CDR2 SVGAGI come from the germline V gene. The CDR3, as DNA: TGTGCCAGCAGTTGGTCCTCGGGGGTGGGACAGCCCCAGCATTTT. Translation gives CASSWSSGVGQPQHF.

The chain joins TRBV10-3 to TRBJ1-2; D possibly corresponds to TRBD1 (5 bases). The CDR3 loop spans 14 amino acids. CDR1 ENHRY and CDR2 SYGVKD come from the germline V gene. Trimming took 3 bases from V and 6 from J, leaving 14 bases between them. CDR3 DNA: TGTGCCATCAGTGACGGGCAGGGACTTCATGGCTACACCTTC. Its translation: CAISDGQGLHGYTF.

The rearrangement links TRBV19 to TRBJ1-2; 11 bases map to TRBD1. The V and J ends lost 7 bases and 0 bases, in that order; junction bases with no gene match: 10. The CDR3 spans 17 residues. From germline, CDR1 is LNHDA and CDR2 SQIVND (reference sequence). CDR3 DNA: TGTGCCAGTACCCCCCCGGGACAGGGGGGATCTAACTATGGCTACACCTTC. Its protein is CASTPPGQGGSNYGYTF.

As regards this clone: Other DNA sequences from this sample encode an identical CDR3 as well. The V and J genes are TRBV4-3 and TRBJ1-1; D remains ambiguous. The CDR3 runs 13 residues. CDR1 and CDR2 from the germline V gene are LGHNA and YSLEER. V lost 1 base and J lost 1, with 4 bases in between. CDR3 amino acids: CASSQVQNTEAFF. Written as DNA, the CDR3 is TGCGCCAGCAGCCAAGTCCAGAACACTGAAGCTTTCTTT.

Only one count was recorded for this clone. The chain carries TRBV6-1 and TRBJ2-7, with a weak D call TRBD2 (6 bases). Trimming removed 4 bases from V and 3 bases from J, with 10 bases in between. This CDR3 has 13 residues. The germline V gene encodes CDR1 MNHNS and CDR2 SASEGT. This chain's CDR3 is CASSVGGVYEQYF. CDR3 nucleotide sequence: TGTGCCAGCAGTGTGGGGGGAGTCTACGAGCAGTACTTC.